These 25 T cell receptor beta chains share one sample of origin, sequenced in a study of early T cells in non-severe SARS-CoV-2 infection. One entry per CDR3 protein, called by TCRdb with MiXCR from the 5' RACE reads. The repertoire holds some 30,000 distinct CDR3 sequences, with approximately 5.4% as singletons. The sequencing input was whole blood. These TCRs come from an adult who was a healthcare worker with PCR-confirmed SARS-CoV-2 infection or an uninfected control (not recorded which).

This clonotype was recorded at least ten times. V is TRBV7-9 and J is TRBJ2-1, with D unclear. The CDR3 consists of 12 residues. V dropped 0 bases and J dropped 5 bases, with 2 bases sitting between them. CDR1 and CDR2 (germline): SEHNR, FQNEAQ (reference sequence). The DNA for the CDR3 is TGTGCCAGCAGCTTAGCGAACAATGAGCAGTTCTTC. As protein: CASSLANNEQFF.

This clonotype was observed a handful of times. V usage is TRBV5-1 and J usage is TRBJ1-4; D is perhaps TRBD1 (5 bases). CDR3 length: 16 amino acids. Germline V gene data show CDR1 as SGHRS and CDR2 as YFSETQ. The germline V and J ends were trimmed by 1 base and 0 bases, with 10 bases remaining between them. The CDR3 reads CASSLTGTATNEKLFF. Written as DNA, the CDR3 is TGCGCCAGCAGCTTGACGGGGACGGCAACTAATGAAAAACTGTTTTTT.

The chain recombines TRBV27 with TRBJ1-5; 9 bases are shared with TRBD1. Unmatched junction bases numbered 10, after V lost 6 bases and J lost 4 bases. The germline CDR1 and CDR2 sequences are MNHEY and SMNVEV (reference sequence). The CDR3 is 16 residues long. CDR3 sequence (DNA): TGTGCCAGCAGCCCCGGGACAGGGTTTTGGAATCAGCCCCAGCATTTT. Residues: CASSPGTGFWNQPQHF.

This clonotype was detected ten times or more. The chain links TRBV3-1 to TRBJ1-2; D gene unclear. Trimming left V 0 bases short and J 3 bases short, with 11 bases between. The CDR3 has 15 residues. Germline V gene lookup returns CDR1 LGHDT and CDR2 YNNKEL (reference sequence). The CDR3 region has the DNA TGTGCCAGCAGCCAAGATGGGAAGGCCTACTATGGCTACACCTTC. It is translated as CASSQDGKAYYGYTF.

This clonotype was observed many times. The chain uses TRBV5-1 and TRBJ2-7, with TRBD2 matching 10 bases. CDR1 is SGHRS, CDR2 YFSETQ, per germline. J gave up 0 bases and V 3 bases, and 6 bases lay outside the gene matches. The CDR3 runs to 16 residues. The DNA of the CDR3 is TGCGCCAGCAGCTCTGCGACTAGCGGGTACTCCTACGAGCAGTACTTC. Its translation is CASSSATSGYSYEQYF.

This clonotype occurred many times. This sequence joins TRBV4-2 and TRBJ2-1, with a possible D match to TRBD2 (6 bases). Germline CDR1 reads LGHNA; CDR2 reads YNFKEQ. CDR3 length equals 17 residues. V was clipped by 4 bases and J by 0 bases, with 16 bases between them. CDR3 coding DNA: TGTGCCAGCAGCCTTAAGGGCGGGGCGAGCTCCTACAATGAGCAGTTCTTC. As protein: CASSLKGGASSYNEQFF.

There are many counts of this clonotype. This rearrangement joins TRBV3-1 to TRBJ2-2, with no clear D. The CDR3 is 14 residues long. Germline-derived CDR1 and CDR2 are LGHDT and YNNKEL (reference sequence). The germline V and J ends were trimmed by 4 bases and 7 bases, with 13 bases remaining between them. Here the CDR3 DNA reads TGTGCCAGCAGCCCCGGACGGGTTGGCGGGGAGCTGTTTTTT. Amino acid sequence: CASSPGRVGGELFF.

This clonotype was detected ten times or more. The genes are TRBV6-5 and TRBJ2-3, with no clear D. Germline CDR1 and CDR2: MNHEY and SVGAGI. Trimming left V 1 base short and J 2 bases short, with 7 bases between. This CDR3 has 14 residues. This CDR3 is CASSYYPNTDTQYF. In DNA form, the CDR3 reads TGTGCCAGCAGTTACTATCCTAACACAGATACGCAGTATTTT.

This clonotype was recorded at least ten times. J is TRBJ2-2 and V is TRBV5-6; the D gene could be TRBD1 or TRBD2 (5 bases each). CDR3 length: 16 residues. Trimming took off 4 bases at V and 6 bases at J, with 19 bases between the two ends. Germline V gene lookup returns CDR1 SGHDT and CDR2 YYEEEE. In DNA, the CDR3 is TGTGCCAGCAGCCGCCATCGAGGGGCCTTGCCCGGGGAGCTGTTTTTT. Amino acids: CASSRHRGALPGELFF.

This clonotype was picked up many times. This sequence joins TRBV18 and TRBJ1-1; D gene unclear. The length of the CDR3 is 13 residues. From germline, CDR1 is KGHSH and CDR2 LQKENI. V was pared by 5 bases and J by 3 bases, with 10 bases between. The CDR3 nucleotides are TGTGCCAGCTCAGTCATGGCAGACACTGAAGCTTTCTTT. This sequence encodes CASSVMADTEAFF.

This clonotype was detected many times. The chain links TRBV20-1 to TRBJ2-5; tentative D call: TRBD1 (8 bases). Trimming removed 5 bases from V and 1 base from J, with 20 bases in between. The CDR3 is made up of 16 amino acids. The germline V gene encodes CDR1 DFQATT and CDR2 SNEGSKA (reference sequence). The CDR3 bases are TGCAGTGCTCGAAACAGGGGGGGGAACCGCCAAGAGACCCAGTACTTC. It codes for CSARNRGGNRQETQYF.

This clonotype was counted many times. J is TRBJ1-6 and V is TRBV27, with 8 bases matching TRBD1. J lost 9 bases, V lost 5 bases, and 9 bases had no gene match. This CDR3 region has 15 residues. Germline V lookup: CDR1 MNHEY, CDR2 SMNVEV (reference sequence). CDR3: CASSVGTGFFSPLHF. CDR3 in DNA: TGTGCCAGCAGTGTGGGGACAGGTTTTTTTTCACCCCTCCACTTT.

This clonotype was picked up many times. V is TRBV15 and J is TRBJ2-3; the match to TRBD1 covers 7 bases. This CDR3 is 18 amino acids long. CDR1 and CDR2 from the germline V gene are LNHNV and YYDKDF (reference sequence). The V and J ends lost 5 bases and 1 base, in that order; junction bases with no gene match: 15. CDR3 coding DNA: TGTGCCACCAGCCGACCCGAGACAGGGAAGTTCGGCACAGATACGCAGTATTTT. Amino acid sequence: CATSRPETGKFGTDTQYF. The full variable domain, its missing parts supplied by reference TRBV15 and TRBJ2-3, is DAMVIQNPRYQVTQFGKPVTLSCSQTLNHNVMYWYQQKSSQAPKLLFHYYDKDFNNEADTPDNFQSRRPNTSFCFLDIRSPGLGDTAMYLCATSRPETGKFGTDTQYFGPGTRLTVL.

This clonotype was recorded at least ten times. This chain links TRBV11-2 with TRBJ2-7; D possibly corresponds to TRBD1 (5 bases). The CDR3 has 15 amino acids. Germline CDR1 and CDR2: SGHAT and FQNNGV. V lost 0 bases to trimming and J lost 2 bases, with 11 bases between them. Written as DNA, the CDR3 is TGTGCCAGCAGCTTAGAAACAGGAGATACCTACGAGCAGTACTTC. Its translation: CASSLETGDTYEQYF.

There are many counts of this clonotype. The V call is TRBV24-1, the J call TRBJ2-3; 8 positions match TRBD1. The V gene's germline CDR1 is KGHDR and CDR2 SFDVKD. The CDR3 has 15 residues. V was pared by 5 bases and J by 5 bases, with 8 bases of the junction left unmatched. CDR3 loop: CATSVLGTGQDTQYF. DNA for the CDR3: TGTGCCACCAGTGTCCTAGGGACAGGACAAGATACGCAGTATTTT.

This clonotype was recorded many times. This chain joins TRBV5-5 and TRBJ1-2; TRBD1 matches 7 bases. Germline V gives CDR1 SGHKS, CDR2 YYEKEE (reference sequence). V was clipped by 0 bases and J by 2 bases; unmatched bases: 13. The CDR3 totals 18 residues. The CDR3 sequence: CASSLDPTGIETNYGYTF. The CDR3 nucleotides are TGTGCCAGCAGCTTGGACCCGACAGGGATCGAGACGAACTATGGCTACACCTTC.

This clonotype was counted many times. The chain is built from TRBV28 and TRBJ2-5; D ambiguous. Germline CDR1 MDHEN, CDR2 SYDVKM. Trimming pared 7 bases from V and 1 base from J, leaving 10 bases between. The CDR3 totals 13 residues. The CDR3 protein is CASTGPVQETQYF. Here the CDR3 DNA reads TGTGCCAGCACCGGGCCAGTCCAAGAGACCCAGTACTTC.

There are a few counts of this clonotype. The rearrangement uses TRBV28 and TRBJ1-2, with a tentative D call TRBD1 (5 bases). The CDR3 is made up of 15 amino acids. The V end was cut by 6 bases, the J end by 5 bases, with 19 bases between. In germline, CDR1 is MDHEN, CDR2 SYDVKM. The CDR3 DNA reads as TGTGCCAGCAGCTCCAGACAGCTTGCTTTATATGGCTACACCTTC. This codes for CASSSRQLALYGYTF.

The sample holds many counts of this clonotype. CDR3 bases: TGTGCCAGCAGCCCGCGGCGGGGGTACCAAGAGACCCAGTACTTC. This codes for CASSPRRGYQETQYF. V is TRBV11-2 and J is TRBJ2-5, with TRBD2 matching over 7 bases. This CDR3 is 15 amino acids long. Germline V gene lookup returns CDR1 SGHAT and CDR2 FQNNGV. V shed 5 bases, J shed 0 bases, and the junction held 6 bases outside the gene matches.

As to this clonotype: This sequence may be a read error, since a much larger clone differs from it by one base. The gene calls are TRBV5-6 and TRBJ2-3; TRBD1 is a possible D gene (6 bases). CDR1 SGHDT and CDR2 YYEEEE come from the germline V gene. CDR3 length equals 13 residues. The CDR3 DNA follows: TGTGCCAGCAGCCGGGACAATCCAGATACGCAGTGTTTT. Translating it yields CASSRDNPDTQCF.

This clonotype has ten or more counts. This rearrangement joins TRBV5-1 to TRBJ1-1; D unclear. The V gene's germline CDR1 is SGHRS and CDR2 YFSETQ. The CDR3 has 13 amino acids. Trimming shortened V by 1 base and J by 4 bases, and 8 bases separated the two germline ends. The CDR3 sequence is CASSLRLGTEAFF. In DNA form, the CDR3 reads TGCGCCAGCAGCTTGCGTCTTGGCACTGAAGCTTTCTTT.

In this sample, this clonotype turned up a few times. The chain recombines TRBV5-1 with TRBJ2-7; 8 bases fit TRBD1. Germline assignment: CDR1 SGHRS and CDR2 YFSETQ. With V trimmed by 4 bases and J by 3 bases, 6 bases remained unmatched. The CDR3 sequence is 14 residues long. CDR3 bases: TGCGCCAGCAGCACAGGACAGGGCCTCTACGAGCAGTACTTC. Protein product: CASSTGQGLYEQYF. Complete variable domain (other parts from reference TRBV5-1 and TRBJ2-7): KAGVTQTPRYLIKTRGQQVTLSCSPISGHRSVSWYQQTPGQGLQFLFEYFSETQRNKGNFPGRFSGRQFSNSRSEMNVSTLELGDSALYLCASSTGQGLYEQYFGPGTRLTVT.

This clonotype was counted ten times or more. The chain uses TRBV7-9 and TRBJ2-1; D remains ambiguous. The V gene lost 5 bases and the J gene lost 9 bases, with 14 bases spanning the gap. The CDR3 covers 13 residues. In germline, CDR1 is SEHNR, CDR2 FQNEAQ (reference sequence). The DNA for the CDR3 is TGTGCCAGCAGCCCGAACCCAGGCGGTGAGCAGTTCTTC. It encodes CASSPNPGGEQFF.

This clonotype was seen repeatedly, ten times or more. The CDR3 nucleotides are TGTGCCAGCAGTTCCCGACAGGGGAGAGCTTTCTTT. Translating it yields CASSSRQGRAFF. The V call is TRBV6-5, the J call TRBJ1-1, with TRBD1 matching over 8 bases. This CDR3 comprises 12 residues. V lost 4 bases and J lost 10; bases outside the gene matches: 5. Germline CDR1 and CDR2: MNHEY and SVGAGI.

Ten or more counts support this clonotype. The rearrangement uses TRBV14 and TRBJ1-2, with TRBD1 as a possible D gene (5 bases). Germline V lookup: CDR1 SGHDN, CDR2 FVKESK. The V end lost 4 bases, the J end lost 4 bases, and 13 bases lay between the germline ends. The CDR3 contains 14 residues. CDR3 in DNA: TGTGCCAGCAGCCCCCCAGGGATGGCCTATGGCTACACCTTC. Amino acid sequence: CASSPPGMAYGYTF. The full variable domain, in which reference TRBV14 and TRBJ1-2 provide the parts outside the CDR3, is EAGVTQFPSHSVIEKGQTVTLRCDPISGHDNLYWYRRVMGKEIKFLLHFVKESKQDESGMPNNRFLAERTGGTYSTLKVQPAELEDSGVYFCASSPPGMAYGYTFGSGTRLTVV.